The 32 T cell receptor beta chains below all came from one sample that was sequenced in a study of blood T cell repertoires in COVID-19. The protocol was immunoSEQ multiplex PCR, while the TCRdb copy is restricted to in-frame clones and leaves out a portion. The table records 150,000 to 200,000 clones, approximately 90% of them present only once. Sequencing was carried out using peripheral blood. The receptors stem from a human donor in a cohort sampled during active COVID-19.

A single count supports this clone. The J gene is TRBJ1-6, the V gene TRBV30, with D unresolved. The germline gives CDR1 GTSNPN, CDR2 SVGIG (reference sequence). This CDR3 spans 16 amino acids. V gave up 2 bases and J gave up 11 bases, with 22 bases separating them. The CDR3 bases are TGTGCCTGGAGTATCGCGGCAGCGCTTCGGCGGGCACCCCTCCACTTT. Its translation is CAWSIAAALRRAPLHF.

This chain joins TRBV18 and TRBJ1-6, with D perhaps TRBD1 (5 bases). This CDR3 comprises 15 residues. V gave up 1 base and J gave up 6 bases, with 10 bases separating them. Germline V lookup: CDR1 KGHSH, CDR2 LQKENI. The CDR3 sequence is CASSPQQAANSPLHF. Written as DNA, the CDR3 is TGTGCCAGCTCACCACAACAGGCCGCTAATTCACCCCTCCACTTT.

This clone was counted between two and nine times. CDR3 protein: CASSTRDRVRDTAAFF. CDR3 coding DNA: TGTGCCAGTAGTACTCGGGACAGGGTCAGGGACACCGCTGCTTTCTTT. The chain uses TRBV19 and TRBJ1-1; 9 bases are shared with TRBD1. The CDR3 contains 16 residues. CDR1 and CDR2 (germline): LNHDA, SQIVND (reference sequence). V shed 4 bases, J shed 11 bases, and the junction held 17 bases outside the gene matches.

This rearrangement joins TRBV19 to TRBJ2-1, with 8 bases identical to TRBD1. The CDR3 has 14 residues. Germline V gene lookup returns CDR1 LNHDA and CDR2 SQIVND (reference sequence). After removal of 9 bases from V and 12 bases from J, the junction contained 16 bases not matched to a gene. The CDR3 sequence is CASSTFGQGPGQFF. DNA for the CDR3: TGTGCCAGCAGCACCTTCGGACAGGGACCAGGGCAGTTCTTC.

The CDR3 region is CASSLSFGYEQYF. The CDR3 DNA sequence: TGTGCCAGCAGCTTAAGCTTCGGGTACGAGCAGTACTTC. J is TRBJ2-7 and V is TRBV7-2; D gene ambiguous. Trimming stripped 2 bases from V and 4 bases from J, with 9 bases between. This CDR3 region has 13 residues. Germline assignment: CDR1 SGHTA and CDR2 FQGNSA. Drawing the rest from reference TRBV7-2 and TRBJ2-7, the complete variable domain is GAGVSQSPSNKVTEKGKDVELRCDPISGHTALYWYRQSLGQGLEFLIYFQGNSAPDKSGLPSDRFSAERTGGSVSTLTIQRTQQEDSAVYLCASSLSFGYEQYFGPGTRLTVT.

This chain joins TRBV19 and TRBJ2-1; possibly TRBD2 for D (6 bases). Germline V gene sequence: CDR1 LNHDA, CDR2 SQIVND (reference sequence). Deletions cut 5 bases from V and 4 bases from J, with 12 bases between. The CDR3 consists of 14 residues. The CDR3 protein is CASSQGGDYNEQFF. The CDR3 region has the DNA TGTGCCAGTAGTCAAGGCGGGGATTACAATGAGCAGTTCTTC. The variable domain in full, with the rest retrieved from reference TRBV19 and TRBJ2-1, is DGGITQSPKYLFRKEGQNVTLSCEQNLNHDAMYWYRQDPGQGLRLIYYSQIVNDFQKGDIAEGYSVSREKKESFPLTVTSAQKNPTAFYLCASSQGGDYNEQFFGPGTRLTVL.

This clone turned up a few times. This chain uses TRBV7-2 with TRBJ2-7; TRBD2 is a possible D gene (7 bases). The CDR3 covers 16 residues. CDR1 is SGHTA, CDR2 FQGNSA, per germline. V was pared by 1 base and J by 7 bases, with 20 bases between. Here the CDR3 reads CASSLGLGGAAVEQYF. The CDR3 DNA follows: TGTGCCAGCAGCTTAGGTCTGGGGGGGGCTGCCGTGGAGCAGTACTTC.

The CDR3 sequence: CASSPGQGAYEKLFF. CDR3 nucleotides: TGTGCCAGCAGCCCAGGGCAGGGGGCTTATGAAAAACTGTTTTTT. The chain uses TRBV11-2 and TRBJ1-4; TRBD1 matches 8 bases. V lost 5 bases to trimming and J lost 6 bases; unmatched junction nucleotides: 8. The CDR3 is 15 amino acids. Germline lookup yields CDR1 SGHAT and CDR2 FQNNGV.

This clone was observed a single time. V and J are TRBV27 and TRBJ2-1; a weak D match, TRBD1 (5 bases). The V end was cut by 7 bases, the J end by 7 bases, with 8 bases between. Germline loops: CDR1 MNHEY, CDR2 SMNVEV (reference sequence). This CDR3 is built from 11 residues. CDR3 loop: CASTRQNEQFF. The CDR3 nucleotides read TGTGCCAGCACCCGACAGAATGAGCAGTTCTTC.

V usage is TRBV3-1 (or the pseudogene TRBV3-2) and J usage is TRBJ2-7; 14 nucleotides align to TRBD2. Germline V gives CDR1 LGHDT, CDR2 YNNKEL (reference sequence). The CDR3 runs 18 residues. J was trimmed by 6 bases and V by 0 bases; bases with no gene match: 10. CDR3 loop: CASSQENKGLAGVIEQYF. The CDR3 DNA is TGTGCCAGCAGCCAAGAAAATAAGGGACTAGCGGGAGTAATCGAGCAGTACTTC.

V is TRBV11-2 and J is TRBJ2-3; D is undetermined. This CDR3 contains 16 residues. Germline V CDR1 and CDR2: SGHAT, FQNNGV. Trimming removed 6 bases from V and 0 bases from J, with 16 bases in between. CDR3 nucleotides: TGTGCCAGCAGAAGAGGCGGCGCGACTAGCACAGATACGCAGTATTTT. This translates into CASRRGGATSTDTQYF.

V is TRBV27 and J is TRBJ1-2, with 7 bases that match TRBD1. The V and J ends lost 5 bases and 8 bases, in that order; junction bases with no gene match: 11. Per germline, CDR1 MNHEY and CDR2 SMNVEV (reference sequence). The CDR3 covers 14 residues. The CDR3 nucleotides read TGTGCCAGCAGTCCCATCCAGGGGGGCGAGGGCTACACCTTC. This gives the protein CASSPIQGGEGYTF.

The chain has TRBV10-3 and TRBJ2-3; 8 nucleotides agree with TRBD2. Germline V gene lookup returns CDR1 ENHRY and CDR2 SYGVKD. V gave up 4 bases and J gave up 3 bases; unmatched junction bases: 6. The CDR3 runs to 15 residues. In DNA form, the CDR3 reads TGTGCCATCAGTGTGAGTAGCGGGGTTACAGATACGCAGTATTTT. Translation gives CAISVSSGVTDTQYF.

This clone was recorded once. This chain connects TRBV15 to TRBJ2-5; 9 bases fit TRBD2. After removal of 0 bases from V and 2 bases from J, the junction contained 13 bases not matched to a gene. Germline values: CDR1 LNHNV, CDR2 YYDKDF (reference sequence). The CDR3 has 19 residues. Here the CDR3 reads CATSRDKAGGRKLQETQYF. In nucleotides, the CDR3 is TGTGCCACCAGCAGAGATAAAGCGGGAGGAAGAAAATTACAAGAGACCCAGTACTTC.

The genes are TRBV9 and TRBJ2-5, with TRBD2 as a possible D gene (7 bases). The V end lost 0 bases, the J end lost 2 bases, and 14 bases lay between the germline ends. This CDR3 is built from 16 residues. CDR1 SGDLS and CDR2 YYNGEE come from the germline V gene. This CDR3 reads CASSVATRGGQETQYF. The CDR3 bases are TGTGCCAGCAGCGTAGCTACGAGGGGGGGGCAAGAGACCCAGTACTTC.

The V call is TRBV10-3, the J call TRBJ1-6, with D possibly matching TRBD1 (5 bases). V was cut by 10 bases and J by 8 bases, with 15 bases left in between. There are 13 residues in the CDR3. Germline V gene sequence: CDR1 ENHRY, CDR2 SYGVKD. CDR3 sequence (DNA): TGTGCCACCTCATCGAAGGGGCATTCACCCCTCCACTTT. This translates into CATSSKGHSPLHF.

This chain joins TRBV24-1 and TRBJ2-1, with D perhaps matching TRBD1 (5 bases). This CDR3 is 15 amino acids long. Trimming removed 3 bases at V and 2 bases at J, with 10 bases between. Germline CDR1 is KGHDR and CDR2 is SFDVKD. Here the CDR3 reads CATSDQGGTYNEQFF. The CDR3 DNA is TGTGCCACCAGTGATCAGGGTGGGACCTACAATGAGCAGTTCTTC.

The chain links TRBV7-9 to TRBJ1-5; 9 positions match TRBD1. J lost 6 bases, V lost 1 base, and 4 bases had no gene match. Germline CDR1 SEHNR, CDR2 FQNEAQ (reference sequence). The CDR3 has 15 amino acids. In DNA, the CDR3 is TGTGCCAGCAGCTTAGGGGACAGGGTCGGTCAGCCCCAGCATTTT. Translation gives CASSLGDRVGQPQHF.

Of note for this clone: This specimen includes other DNA sequences encoding the same CDR3. V is TRBV28 and J is TRBJ2-6; the D is unclear. Trimming took off 2 bases at V and 0 bases at J, with 2 bases between the two ends. The CDR3 totals 14 residues. CDR1 MDHEN and CDR2 SYDVKM come from the germline V gene. This chain's CDR3 is CASSLLSGANVLTF. The CDR3 nucleotides read TGTGCCAGCAGTTTACTCTCTGGGGCCAACGTCCTGACTTTC.

The chain carries TRBV6-5 and TRBJ2-7, with a possible D match to TRBD1 (6 bases). Germline CDR1 MNHEY, CDR2 SVGAGI. V was cut by 8 bases and J by 4 bases, with 12 bases left in between. The CDR3 totals 12 residues. This CDR3 is CASGTSSYEQYF. CDR3 in DNA: TGTGCCAGCGGGACATCTTCGTACGAGCAGTACTTC.

The chain uses TRBV24-1 and TRBJ2-3, with TRBD2 as a possible D gene (5 bases). CDR1 and CDR2 (germline): KGHDR, SFDVKD. V lost 4 bases to trimming and J lost 6 bases, with 16 bases between them. CDR3 length: 15 residues. The CDR3 coding sequence is TGTGCCACCAGTGAGACTACCATCAAGTCGGATACGCAGTATTTT. Its translation is CATSETTIKSDTQYF.

The J gene is TRBJ1-4, the V gene TRBV28; 7 bases line up with TRBD1. Per germline, CDR1 MDHEN and CDR2 SYDVKM. V shed 7 bases, J shed 7 bases, and the junction held 9 bases outside the gene matches. The length of the CDR3 is 14 residues. Written as DNA, the CDR3 is TGTGCCAGCACCCGGGAGACAGGGCTTGAAAAACTGTTTTTT. It is translated as CASTRETGLEKLFF.

The V and J genes are TRBV7-2 and TRBJ2-7, with D maybe TRBD1 (6 bases). From germline, CDR1 is SGHTA and CDR2 FQGNSA. V lost 4 bases and J 6 bases, leaving 22 bases between the germline ends. The length of the CDR3 is 16 residues. In DNA, the CDR3 is TGTGCCAGCAGCTCGTCCCGGGCCAGGGGAACGTTCGAGCAGTACTTC. It encodes CASSSSRARGTFEQYF.

The chain uses TRBV2 and TRBJ2-4; 7 bases match TRBD1. CDR3 length equals 17 residues. Unmatched junction bases numbered 9, after V lost 1 base and J lost 3 bases. Germline V gene lookup returns CDR1 SNHLY and CDR2 FYNNEI. The CDR3 bases are TGTGCCAGCAGTGAAGGCTTGACAGGGACCCTCAAAAACATTCAGTACTTC. Residues: CASSEGLTGTLKNIQYF.

The rearrangement links TRBV5-1 to TRBJ1-4, with D perhaps TRBD1 (5 bases). Per germline, CDR1 SGHRS and CDR2 YFSETQ. The germline V and J ends were trimmed by 5 bases and 7 bases, with 15 bases remaining between them. The CDR3 spans 14 residues. DNA for the CDR3: TGCGCCAGCAGATCATCCCCAGGGTCTGAAAAACTGTTTTTT. This sequence encodes CASRSSPGSEKLFF.

This clone was counted once. The gene calls are TRBV6-2 or TRBV6-3 and TRBJ2-2; D perhaps matches TRBD2 (6 bases). In germline, CDR1 is MNHEY, CDR2 SVGEGT. V shed 0 bases and J shed 5 bases, with 16 bases lying between them. The CDR3 consists of 17 residues. The CDR3 sequence is CASSYSRGTARTGELFF. Written as DNA, the CDR3 is TGTGCCAGCAGTTACTCCCGGGGGACCGCGAGGACCGGGGAGCTGTTTTTT.

J is TRBJ1-3 and V is TRBV6-5; D is unresolved. Trimming left V 6 bases short and J 4 bases short, with 10 bases between. Per germline, CDR1 MNHEY and CDR2 SVGAGI. The CDR3 is 13 amino acids. In nucleotides, the CDR3 is TGTGCCAGCAGCGCAAATCGGGGAAACACCATATATTTT. Translating gives CASSANRGNTIYF.

The V gene is TRBV18, the J gene TRBJ2-7; 7 bases agree with TRBD1. Trimming at V came to 0 bases and at J to 6 bases, leaving 5 bases not matched to a gene. This CDR3 contains 14 residues. Germline V gene sequence: CDR1 KGHSH, CDR2 LQKENI. The chain's CDR3 is CASSPPAGGGEQYF. CDR3 DNA: TGTGCCAGCTCACCACCCGCAGGGGGTGGCGAGCAGTACTTC.

The V call is TRBV18, the J call TRBJ1-2; D ambiguous. The length of the CDR3 is 14 residues. Germline loops: CDR1 KGHSH, CDR2 LQKENI. The V end was cut by 3 bases, the J end by 3 bases, with 11 bases between. CDR3 DNA sequence: TGTGCCAGCTCACCGATGACGAGGGACTATGGCTACACCTTC. The encoded protein is CASSPMTRDYGYTF.

The chain links TRBV6-2 or TRBV6-3 to TRBJ2-3, with 8 bases that match TRBD2. CDR1 and CDR2 from the germline V gene are MNHEY and SVGEGT. The V gene end was trimmed by 4 bases and the J gene end by 0 bases; junction bases not matched to a gene: 3. This CDR3 has 15 residues. The DNA for the CDR3 is TGTGCCAGCAGTTCGGGGGGGCCGAGCACAGATACGCAGTATTTT. Residues: CASSSGGPSTDTQYF.

This clone appeared a few times. The chain links TRBV12-5 to TRBJ1-2, with 7 bases matching TRBD1. CDR3 size: 15 residues. Germline CDR1 is LGHNT and CDR2 is FRNRAP. J was trimmed by 4 bases and V by 1 base; bases with no gene match: 6. The CDR3 DNA sequence: TGTGCTAGTGGTTTGGGTCAGGGGGTACTCTATGGCTACACCTTC. Translation gives CASGLGQGVLYGYTF.

This chain connects TRBV10-3 to TRBJ2-7, with D possibly matching TRBD1 (5 bases). Trimming removed 4 bases at V and 6 bases at J, with 7 bases between. Germline V gene data show CDR1 as ENHRY and CDR2 as SYGVKD. The CDR3 has 11 residues. Here the CDR3 DNA reads TGTGCCATCAGTGCAGGGCCCGAGCAGTACTTC. Protein product: CAISAGPEQYF.